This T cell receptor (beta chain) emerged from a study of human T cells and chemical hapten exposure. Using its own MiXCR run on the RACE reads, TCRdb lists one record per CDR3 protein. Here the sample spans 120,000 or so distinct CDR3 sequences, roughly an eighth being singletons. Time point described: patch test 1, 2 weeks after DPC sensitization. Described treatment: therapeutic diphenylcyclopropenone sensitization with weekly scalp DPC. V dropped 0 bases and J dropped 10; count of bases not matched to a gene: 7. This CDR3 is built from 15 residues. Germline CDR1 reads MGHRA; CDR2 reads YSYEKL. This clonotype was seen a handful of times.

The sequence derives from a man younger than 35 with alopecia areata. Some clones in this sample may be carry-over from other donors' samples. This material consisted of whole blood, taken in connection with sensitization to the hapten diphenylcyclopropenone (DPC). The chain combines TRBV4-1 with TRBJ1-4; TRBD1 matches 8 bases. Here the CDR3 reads CASSQDRTGGTKLFF. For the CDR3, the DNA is TGCGCCAGCAGCCAAGATCGTACAGGGGGAACAAAACTGTTTTTT.